This entry describes one T cell receptor (beta chain). The data were obtained in a study of blood T cell repertoires in COVID-19. Study in general: There were acute and convalescent COVID-19 samples, and they came from the United States, Italy and Spain.

TCRdb keeps only in-frame clones here, not all; method: immunoSEQ multiplex PCR. The data hold roughly 150,000 clones, with around 91% observed a single time. The sample was peripheral blood. This TCR came from a woman between 40 and 55 years old with acute or convalescent COVID-19.

The CDR3 reads CASSQASTGAGGNTIYF. The CDR3 DNA reads as TGTGCCAGCAGCCAAGCCAGTACAGGGGCTGGCGGAAACACCATATATTTT. The chain carries TRBV3-1 (or the pseudogene TRBV3-2) and TRBJ1-3; the match to TRBD1 covers 7 bases. Germline loops: CDR1 LGHDT, CDR2 YNNKEL (reference sequence). The CDR3 consists of 17 residues. The J segment lost 4 bases and the V segment lost 1 base, leaving 10 bases of the junction unmatched.